Below are 10 T cell receptor beta chains sequenced from a single sample in a study of human T cells and chemical hapten exposure. Regarding time point: pre-sensitization, week 0. Treatment defined: therapeutic diphenylcyclopropenone sensitization with weekly scalp DPC. TCRdb recomputed calls from the RACE reads with MiXCR, one row per CDR3 protein. The sample holds about 120,000 distinct CDR3 sequences; roughly 12% are singletons and the top ten take roughly 3.1%. This sample comprised whole blood, obtained in connection with sensitization to the hapten diphenylcyclopropenone (DPC). The source of these receptors is a woman younger than 35 with alopecia areata. Some clones in this sample may be carry-over from other donors' samples.

CDR3 residues: CASSYSMAGGFNEQYF. The CDR3 DNA reads as TGTGCCAGCAGTTACTCAATGGCAGGGGGTTTCAACGAGCAGTACTTC. This rearrangement joins TRBV6-2 or TRBV6-3 to TRBJ2-7; the match to TRBD1 covers 7 bases. This CDR3 is built from 16 residues. V gave up 0 bases and J gave up 5 bases; unmatched junction bases: 10. CDR1 and CDR2 from the germline V gene are MNHEY and SVGEGT.

This clonotype has just a few counts. V and J are TRBV13 and TRBJ2-5; D is tentatively TRBD1 or TRBD2 (5 bases each). Trimming stripped 4 bases from V and 5 bases from J, with 5 bases between. The CDR3 is 11 residues long. From germline, CDR1 is PRHDT and CDR2 FYEKMQ (reference sequence). CDR3 bases: TGTGCCAGCAGCTGGGGGGAGACCCAGTACTTC. Translated, it gives CASSWGETQYF.

This clonotype has just a few counts. The chain combines TRBV7-2 with TRBJ1-5, with D possibly matching TRBD1 (5 bases). The CDR3 totals 14 residues. V was clipped by 1 base and J by 7 bases, with 11 bases between them. Per the germline V gene, CDR1 is SGHTA and CDR2 is FQGNSA. In DNA form, the CDR3 reads TGTGCCAGCAGCTTAGATGCAGGGTACCAGCCCCAGCATTTT. Protein: CASSLDAGYQPQHF.

This chain links TRBV2 with TRBJ1-5; unclear D gene. V was clipped by 8 bases and J by 4 bases, with 15 bases between them. CDR3 size: 14 residues. The V gene's germline CDR1 is SNHLY and CDR2 FYNNEI. The CDR3 region is CASGEQPFNQPQHF. DNA of the CDR3: TGTGCCAGCGGGGAACAGCCTTTTAATCAGCCCCAGCATTTT.

This chain links TRBV14 with TRBJ1-1; possibly TRBD1 for D (5 bases). The V end was cut by 0 bases, the J end by 6 bases, with 17 bases between. Germline V lookup: CDR1 SGHDN, CDR2 FVKESK. CDR3 length: 16 amino acids. Here the CDR3 reads CASSQDVGAAGAEAFF. The CDR3 DNA reads as TGTGCCAGCAGCCAAGACGTCGGTGCCGCGGGGGCTGAAGCTTTCTTT.

This clonotype has more than one count but fewer than ten. This CDR3 reads CASSESRSSYNEQFF. DNA of the CDR3: TGTGCCAGCAGTGAATCGCGTAGCTCCTACAATGAGCAGTTCTTC. The chain couples TRBV6-1 to TRBJ2-1; D is unresolved. CDR1 is MNHNS, CDR2 SASEGT, per germline. The germline V and J ends were trimmed by 2 bases and 0 bases, with 8 bases remaining between them. CDR3 length: 15 amino acids.

This clonotype showed up just a few times. The V call is TRBV7-9, the J call TRBJ1-4; possible D gene TRBD1, 5 bases. The V end lost 3 bases, the J end lost 4 bases, and 18 bases lay between the germline ends. Germline CDR1 is SEHNR and CDR2 is FQNEAQ (reference sequence). This CDR3 has 17 residues. The CDR3 is CASSLVRQTSINEKLFF. In DNA, the CDR3 is TGTGCCAGCAGCTTGGTGAGACAGACCTCAATTAATGAAAAACTGTTTTTT.

This clonotype was found many times. This chain links TRBV12-3 or TRBV12-4 with TRBJ1-5, with D hard to call. This CDR3 region has 14 residues. V lost 5 bases to trimming and J lost 4 bases, with 12 bases between them. The CDR3 nucleotides are TGTGCCAGCAGTGCGTGGGGTCCGAATCAGCCCCAGCATTTT. Amino acids: CASSAWGPNQPQHF.

CDR3 loop: CASSVDSNTDTQYF. The CDR3, as DNA: TGTGCCAGCAGCGTCGACAGCAACACAGATACGCAGTATTTT. J is TRBJ2-3 and V is TRBV9; maybe TRBD1 (5 bases). Germline V gives CDR1 SGDLS, CDR2 YYNGEE. The CDR3 contains 14 residues. V was pared by 2 bases and J by 2 bases, with 9 bases between. Supplemented by reference TRBV9 and TRBJ2-3, the full variable domain reads DSGVTQTPKHLITATGQRVTLRCSPRSGDLSVYWYQQSLDQGLQFLIQYYNGEERAKGNILERFSAQQFPDLHSELNLSSLELGDSALYFCASSVDSNTDTQYFGPGTRLTVL.

This sequence joins TRBV5-4 and TRBJ2-3, with 10 positions matching TRBD1. V lost 4 bases, J lost 2 bases, and 7 bases stayed unmatched. This CDR3 spans 16 amino acids. Germline V gene lookup returns CDR1 SGHNT and CDR2 YYREEE (reference sequence). The CDR3, as DNA: TGTGCCAGCAGCGGGGGGACAGGGGACCTCACAGATACGCAGTATTTT. Translation gives CASSGGTGDLTDTQYF.